One sample yielded the 10 T cell receptor beta chains listed below, sequenced in a study of blood T cell repertoires in COVID-19. TCRdb keeps only in-frame clones here, not all; method: immunoSEQ multiplex PCR. The table records about 55,000 clones, approximately 86% of them present only once. The sequencing input was peripheral blood. The source of these receptors is a man aged 40-49 years with COVID-19, enrolled during active disease.

The chain employs TRBV5-1 and TRBJ2-1, with TRBD1 matching over 7 bases. Germline CDR1 is SGHRS and CDR2 is YFSETQ. V lost 7 bases to trimming and J lost 4 bases; unmatched junction nucleotides: 5. CDR3 length: 13 amino acids. The DNA of the CDR3 is TGCGCCAGCGGCCGGGACAGTTACAATGAGCAGTTCTTC. Amino acid sequence: CASGRDSYNEQFF.

The chain joins TRBV18 to TRBJ1-4; TRBD1 matches at 8 bases. J gave up 1 base and V 3 bases, and 13 bases lay outside the gene matches. The CDR3 contains 19 residues. Germline CDR1 reads KGHSH; CDR2 reads LQKENI. CDR3 residues: CASSPPTGQGWQTNEKLFF. The CDR3 bases are TGTGCCAGCTCACCTCCCACCGGACAGGGATGGCAAACTAATGAAAAACTGTTTTTT.

V usage is TRBV7-6 and J usage is TRBJ2-5; TRBD1 might be the D (5 bases). V shed 3 bases and J shed 10 bases, with 15 bases lying between them. This CDR3 is 13 amino acids long. Germline values: CDR1 SGHVS, CDR2 FNYEAQ. This chain's CDR3 is CASSFPDGTGQYF. CDR3 coding DNA: TGTGCCAGCAGCTTTCCGGACGGTACAGGCCAGTACTTC.

The rearrangement uses TRBV18 and TRBJ2-1, with 9 bases that match TRBD1. J was trimmed by 6 bases and V by 4 bases; bases with no gene match: 10. CDR1 and CDR2 from the germline V gene are KGHSH and LQKENI. The CDR3 has 16 residues. The CDR3 is CASSLRPGQGSNEQFF. The CDR3, as DNA: TGTGCCAGCTCACTGAGACCGGGACAGGGAAGCAATGAGCAGTTCTTC.

The V and J genes are TRBV5-6 and TRBJ2-7; 8 nucleotides align to TRBD2. V was clipped by 4 bases and J by 4 bases; unmatched bases: 10. CDR1 is SGHDT, CDR2 YYEEEE, per germline. The CDR3 has 15 residues. As DNA, the CDR3 is TGTGCCAGCAGCGCGACGGGACTAGGGGTTTACGAGCAGTACTTC. This codes for CASSATGLGVYEQYF.

This chain links TRBV27 with TRBJ2-7; TRBD2 agrees at 9 bases. The germline V gene encodes CDR1 MNHEY and CDR2 SMNVEV (reference sequence). The CDR3 consists of 18 residues. Trimming took 5 bases from V and 2 from J; bases not matched to a gene: 16. The CDR3, as DNA: TGTGCCAGCAGTCGAGCTCTTAGCGGGGGCCTTTCCCCCTACGAGCAGTACTTC. It is translated as CASSRALSGGLSPYEQYF.

The chain recombines TRBV10-2 with TRBJ1-2; tentative D call: TRBD1 (5 bases). V shed 3 bases and J shed 1 base, with 9 bases lying between them. This CDR3 spans 14 amino acids. Germline CDR1 is WSHSY and CDR2 is SAAADI. The CDR3 DNA is TGCGCCAGCAGTGAAAGGGGTGATAACTATGGCTACACCTTC. Its translation: CASSERGDNYGYTF.

V usage is TRBV6-5 and J usage is TRBJ2-7, with D possibly TRBD1 on 5 matching bases. The length of the CDR3 is 13 residues. The ends were cut back, 1 base at V and 6 bases at J, with 10 bases in the middle. The germline V gene has CDR1 MNHEY and CDR2 SVGAGI. As DNA, the CDR3 is TGTGCCAGCAGTTACTTCAGGGAAGCCGAGCAGTACTTC. Amino acid sequence: CASSYFREAEQYF.

This clone showed up just a few times. This chain links TRBV28 with TRBJ1-5, with D possibly matching TRBD1 (5 bases). Per germline, CDR1 MDHEN and CDR2 SYDVKM. The CDR3 sequence is 15 residues long. Trimming pared 4 bases from V and 0 bases from J, leaving 10 bases between. CDR3 loop: CASSSPDISNQPQHF. The CDR3 bases are TGTGCCAGCAGTTCCCCGGACATTAGCAATCAGCCCCAGCATTTT.

This chain links TRBV5-6 with TRBJ2-3, with D possibly TRBD2 on 5 matching bases. From germline, CDR1 is SGHDT and CDR2 YYEEEE. With 3 bases removed from V and 0 bases from J, the gap between germline ends came to 14 bases. The CDR3 extends over 16 amino acids. The CDR3 sequence is CASSSSRGASTDTQYF. The CDR3 DNA is TGTGCCAGCAGCTCCAGTCGGGGAGCTAGCACAGATACGCAGTATTTT.